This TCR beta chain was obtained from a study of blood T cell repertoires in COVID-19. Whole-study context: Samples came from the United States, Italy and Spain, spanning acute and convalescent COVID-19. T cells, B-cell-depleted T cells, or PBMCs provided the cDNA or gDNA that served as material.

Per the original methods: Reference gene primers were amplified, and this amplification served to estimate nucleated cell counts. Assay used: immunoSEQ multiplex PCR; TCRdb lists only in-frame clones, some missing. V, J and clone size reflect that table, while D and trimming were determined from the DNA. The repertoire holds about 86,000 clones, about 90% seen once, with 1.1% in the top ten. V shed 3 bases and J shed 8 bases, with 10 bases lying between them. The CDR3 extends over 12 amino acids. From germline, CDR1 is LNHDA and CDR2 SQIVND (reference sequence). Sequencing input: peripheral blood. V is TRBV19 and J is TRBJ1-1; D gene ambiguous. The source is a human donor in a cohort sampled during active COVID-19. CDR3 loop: CASSIGVIEAFF. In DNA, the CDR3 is TGTGCCAGTAGTATCGGGGTAATAGAAGCTTTCTTT.